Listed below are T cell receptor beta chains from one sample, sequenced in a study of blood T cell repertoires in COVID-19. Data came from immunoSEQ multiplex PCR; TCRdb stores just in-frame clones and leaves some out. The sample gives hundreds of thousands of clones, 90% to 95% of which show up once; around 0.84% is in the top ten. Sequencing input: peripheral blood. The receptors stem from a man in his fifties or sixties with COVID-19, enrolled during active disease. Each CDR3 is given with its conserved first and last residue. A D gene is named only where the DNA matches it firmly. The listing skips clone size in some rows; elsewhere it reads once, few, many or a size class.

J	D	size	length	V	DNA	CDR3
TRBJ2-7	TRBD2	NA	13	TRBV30	TGTGCCTGGAGTGCGGGGGGGACCTACGAGCAGTACTTC	CAWSAGGTYEQYF
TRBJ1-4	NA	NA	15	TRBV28	TGTGCCAGCAGCATGGGGGCGGCGGCTAATGAAAAACTGTTTTTT	CASSMGAAANEKLFF
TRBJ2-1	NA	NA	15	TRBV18	TGTGCCAGCTCAGCCATATCTGGGCCCTACAATGAGCAGTTCTTC	CASSAISGPYNEQFF
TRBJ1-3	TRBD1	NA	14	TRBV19	TGTGCCAGTAGCATCACAGGGGTCGGAAACACCATATATTTT	CASSITGVGNTIYF
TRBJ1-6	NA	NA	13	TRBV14	TGTGCCAGCAGCCAAGCGAGGTCTTCACCCCTCCACTTT	CASSQARSSPLHF
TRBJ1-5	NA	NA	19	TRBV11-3	TGTGCCAGCAGCTTAGACCCCACAGCCCTGAGCGGGGCCCATCAGCCCCAGCATTTT	CASSLDPTALSGAHQPQHF
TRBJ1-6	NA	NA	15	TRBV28	TGTGCCAGCAGTTTATCGGCAGGCTATAATTCACCCCTCCACTTT	CASSLSAGYNSPLHF
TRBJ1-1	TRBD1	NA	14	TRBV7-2	TGTGCCAGCAGCTTTGACAGGGGGCGTACTGAAGCTTTCTTT	CASSFDRGRTEAFF
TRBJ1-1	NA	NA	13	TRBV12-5	TGTGCTAGTGGTTTGTTTTCACTCCCTTGGGCTTTCTTT	CASGLFSLPWAFF
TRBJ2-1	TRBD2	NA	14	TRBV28	TGTGCCAGCGTAGGGACTAGCGGGGTCGATGAGCAGTTCTTC	CASVGTSGVDEQFF
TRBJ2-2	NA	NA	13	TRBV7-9	TGTGCCAGCAGCCCGCAGGTCACCGGGGAGCTGTTTTTT	CASSPQVTGELFF
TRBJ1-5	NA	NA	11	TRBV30	TGTGCCTGGGCCTATCAGGGTCCCCAGCATTTT	CAWAYQGPQHF
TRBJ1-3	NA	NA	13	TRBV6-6	TGTGCCAGCTGGGAGAACAGTGGAAACACCATATATTTT	CASWENSGNTIYF
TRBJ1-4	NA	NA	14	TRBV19	TGTGCCAGTAGTTACGGACAGAGAAATGAAAAACTGTTTTTT	CASSYGQRNEKLFF
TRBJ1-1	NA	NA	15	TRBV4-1	TGCGCCAGCAGCCAAGTCGGCAGGGGGAACACTGAAGCTTTCTTT	CASSQVGRGNTEAFF
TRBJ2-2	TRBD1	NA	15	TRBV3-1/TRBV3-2	TGTGCCAGCAGACACCTAGGGACAGGTGGCGGGGAGCTGTTTTTT	CASRHLGTGGGELFF
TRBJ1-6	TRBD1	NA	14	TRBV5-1	TGCGCCAGCAGCTTGGGCAGGGGGCTTCCACCCCTCCACTTT	CASSLGRGLPPLHF
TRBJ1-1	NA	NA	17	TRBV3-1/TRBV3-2	TGTGCCAGCAGCCAAGGTCTCAGGGCGGCTTCGGGCACTGAAGCTTTCTTT	CASSQGLRAASGTEAFF
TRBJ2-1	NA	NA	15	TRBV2	TGTGCCAGCAGTGACGGCGGAACCTTCTACAATGAGCAGTTCTTC	CASSDGGTFYNEQFF
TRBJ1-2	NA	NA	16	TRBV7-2	TGTGCCAGCAGCCGTCCAGGGGAGATGTTTAACTATGGCTACACCTTC	CASSRPGEMFNYGYTF
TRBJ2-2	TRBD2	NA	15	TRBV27	TGTGCCAGCAGCGTACTAGCGGGAGTTACCGGGGAGCTGTTTTTT	CASSVLAGVTGELFF
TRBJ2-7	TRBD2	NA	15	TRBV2	TGTGCCAGCCTCCAGCGGGGGGGCCCCGCACGCGAGCAGTACTTC	CASLQRGGPAREQYF
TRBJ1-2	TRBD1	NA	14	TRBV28	TGTGCCAGCAGTCACCGGGACAGGGGGTATGGCTACACCTTC	CASSHRDRGYGYTF
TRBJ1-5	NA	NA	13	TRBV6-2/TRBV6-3	TGTGCCAGCAGCTTCCGGAGGAATCAGCCCCAGCATTTT	CASSFRRNQPQHF
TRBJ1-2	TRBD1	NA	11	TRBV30	TGTGCCTGGACAGGGGGTTATGGCTACACCTTC	CAWTGGYGYTF
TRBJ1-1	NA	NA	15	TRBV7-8	TGTGCCAGCAGCTTAGCTCTATATTACAGGGCTGAAGCTTTCTTT	CASSLALYYRAEAFF
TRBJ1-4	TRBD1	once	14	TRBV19	TGTGCCAGTAAACCCGGACAGGGTGGGGAAAAACTGTTTTTT	CASKPGQGGEKLFF
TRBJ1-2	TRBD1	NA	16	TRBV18	TGTGCCAGCTCACCGGACAGGGGGCTGGATAACTATGGCTACACCTTC	CASSPDRGLDNYGYTF
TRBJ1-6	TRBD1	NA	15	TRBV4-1	TGCGCCAGCAGACCTTCCGGGACAGGATTTTCACCCCTCCACTTT	CASRPSGTGFSPLHF
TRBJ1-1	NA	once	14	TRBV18	TGTGCCAGTTTAGGGGGAGTTAGGAACACTGAAGCTTTCTTT	CASLGGVRNTEAFF
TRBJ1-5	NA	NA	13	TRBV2	TGTGCCAGCAGTGAATATATCAATCAGCCCCAGCATTTT	CASSEYINQPQHF
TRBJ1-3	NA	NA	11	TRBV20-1	TGCAGTACATCCAGGGGAAACACCATATATTTT	CSTSRGNTIYF
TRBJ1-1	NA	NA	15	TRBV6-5	TGTGCCAGCAGTTACTCAGGGGCGCAGAACACTGAAGCTTTCTTT	CASSYSGAQNTEAFF
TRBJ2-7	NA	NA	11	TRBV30	TGTGCCGGAGGGGGCTTCTACGAGCAGTACTTC	CAGGGFYEQYF
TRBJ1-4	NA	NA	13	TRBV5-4	TGTGCCAGCAGTCGCGGGGAGGGGGAAAAACTGTTTTTT	CASSRGEGEKLFF
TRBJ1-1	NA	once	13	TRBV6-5	TGTGCCAGCAGGAGGGTGGGGAACACTGAAGCTTTCTTT	CASRRVGNTEAFF
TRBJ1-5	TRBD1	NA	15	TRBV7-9	TGTGCCAGCAGCTTAGCTGGGACAGGCGGTCAGCCCCAGCATTTT	CASSLAGTGGQPQHF
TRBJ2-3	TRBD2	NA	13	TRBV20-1	TGCAGTGCTAGTCCCGGGGGGGTAAATACGCAGTATTTT	CSASPGGVNTQYF
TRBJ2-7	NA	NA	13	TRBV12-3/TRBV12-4	TGTGCCAGCAGTTTAGGTACAGGCCCCCGCCTTCGCTTC	CASSLGTGPRLRF
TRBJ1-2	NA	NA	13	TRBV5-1	TGCGCCAGCAGCCTGGGGTCCGAGGGCGGCTACACCTTC	CASSLGSEGGYTF
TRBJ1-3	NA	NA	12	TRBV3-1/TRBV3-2	TGTGCCAGCAGCCCCCAAGGAAACACCATATATTTT	CASSPQGNTIYF
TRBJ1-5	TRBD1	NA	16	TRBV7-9	TGTGCCAGCAGCTCAAGCCTGACAGGGCACAATCAGCCCCAGCATTTT	CASSSSLTGHNQPQHF
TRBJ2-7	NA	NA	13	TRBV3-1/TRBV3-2	TGTGCCAGCAGCCGACTAGATTTGCCCGAGCAGTACTTC	CASSRLDLPEQYF
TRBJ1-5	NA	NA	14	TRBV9	TGTGCCAGCAGCGCCCTTGGGGGGGGACAGCCCCAGCATTTT	CASSALGGGQPQHF
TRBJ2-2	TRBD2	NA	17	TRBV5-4	TGTGCCAGCAGCCCCTCGGGACTAGCGGGGGGCACCGGGGAGCTGTTTTTT	CASSPSGLAGGTGELFF
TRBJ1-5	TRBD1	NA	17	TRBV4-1	TGCGCCAGCAGCCAAGATCGTAGTGGACAGGGGGTGCAGCCCCAGCATTTT	CASSQDRSGQGVQPQHF
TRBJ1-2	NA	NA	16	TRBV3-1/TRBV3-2	TGTGCCAGCAGCCTAATGCTCACAGGATACGCTTCTGGCTACACCTTC	CASSLMLTGYASGYTF
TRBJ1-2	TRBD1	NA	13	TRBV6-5	TGTGCCAGCAGTTCGGGACAGATCTATGGCTACACCTTC	CASSSGQIYGYTF
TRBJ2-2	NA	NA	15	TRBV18	TGTGCCAGCTCACCACCGATCGGGTTCACCGGGGAGCTGTTTTTT	CASSPPIGFTGELFF
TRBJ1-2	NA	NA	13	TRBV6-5	TGTGCCAGCATCCGGGACAAGTTCTATGGCTACACCTTC	CASIRDKFYGYTF
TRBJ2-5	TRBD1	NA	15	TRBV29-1	TGCAGCGTTGATACGATTGGGACAGGCCAAGAGACCCAGTACTTC	CSVDTIGTGQETQYF
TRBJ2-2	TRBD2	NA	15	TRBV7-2	TGTGCCAGCAGCCCCCGGGACTACAACACCGGGGAGCTGTTTTTT	CASSPRDYNTGELFF
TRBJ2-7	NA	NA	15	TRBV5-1	TGCGCCAGCAGCTTCGGGGTGGGGAGCTCCTACGAGCAGTACTTC	CASSFGVGSSYEQYF
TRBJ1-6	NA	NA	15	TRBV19	TGTGCCAGTAGGCCACAATTCGGGAGTGTTTCACCCCTCCACTTT	CASRPQFGSVSPLHF
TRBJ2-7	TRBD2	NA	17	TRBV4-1	TGCGCCAGCAGCCAAGAACTAGCGGGGCTCAGCTCCTACGAGCAGTACTTC	CASSQELAGLSSYEQYF
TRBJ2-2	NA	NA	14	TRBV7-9	TGTGCCAGCAGCTTAGCCGTCGTGACCGGGGAGCTGTTTTTT	CASSLAVVTGELFF
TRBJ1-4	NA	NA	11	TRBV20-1	TGCAGTGCTTCACTACAGGTTCAACTGTTTTTT	CSASLQVQLFF
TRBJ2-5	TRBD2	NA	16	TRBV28	TGTGCCAGCAGTTTATCGGGGGGGCCTAGCCAAGAGACCCAGTACTTC	CASSLSGGPSQETQYF
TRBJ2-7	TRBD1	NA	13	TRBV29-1	TGCAGCGTTGAATCCACAGGGGGCTACGAGCAGTACTTC	CSVESTGGYEQYF